A selection of T cell receptor beta chains follows, all from one sample in a study of regulatory T cells in long-lasting Graves disease. From the multiplex PCR reads, TCRdb called clonotypes with MiXCR, one entry per CDR3 protein. The table has 400,000 to 500,000 distinct CDR3 sequences, 14% seen once. The same sample was also studied in work on T cells in Graves' hyperthyroidism and ophthalmopathy.

The sequences come from peripheral blood mononuclear cells (PBMCs), collected at new diagnosis, from a patient treated with antithyroid drugs. These receptors were obtained from a woman in her 50s with Graves disease. CDR3s leave out the opening cysteine and the closing phenylalanine or tryptophan. Some rows mark clone size as missing; the rest say once, few, many or name a class of expanded clone.

clone_size: many
v_call: TRBV6-5
j_call: TRBJ1-2
cdr3_length: 14
cdr3_aa: ASSYSGTGGIGGYT

clone_size: .
v_call: TRBV10-3
j_call: TRBJ2-3
cdr3_length: 12
cdr3_aa: AIMDRVGTDTQY

clone_size: many
v_call: TRBV2
j_call: TRBJ1-1
cdr3_length: 14
cdr3_aa: ASSDGSRRGGTEAF

clone_size: many
v_call: TRBV6-2/TRBV6-3
j_call: TRBJ1-2
cdr3_length: 12
cdr3_aa: ASSYPTLLYGYT

clone_size: many
v_call: TRBV7-8
j_call: TRBJ1-5
cdr3_length: 13
cdr3_aa: ASSLGTYSNQPQH

clone_size: .
v_call: TRBV7-9
j_call: TRBJ2-1
cdr3_length: 17
cdr3_aa: ASSPGLAAPKSSYNEQF

clone_size: .
v_call: TRBV11-2
j_call: TRBJ1-4
cdr3_length: 13
cdr3_aa: ASRPQGIRNEKLF

clone_size: .
v_call: TRBV12-5
j_call: TRBJ2-3
cdr3_length: 13
cdr3_aa: ASRYRGSDTDTQY

clone_size: .
v_call: TRBV4-1
j_call: TRBJ2-3
cdr3_length: 17
cdr3_aa: ASSQRNPGLAGDTDTQY

clone_size: many
v_call: TRBV3-1
j_call: TRBJ1-5
cdr3_length: 10
cdr3_aa: ASSQLGQPQH

clone_size: few
v_call: TRBV4-2
j_call: TRBJ2-1
cdr3_length: 16
cdr3_aa: ASSQEWWSSGKGNEQF

clone_size: many
v_call: TRBV28
j_call: TRBJ1-2
cdr3_length: 13
cdr3_aa: ASSHTGTGVHGYT

clone_size: few
v_call: TRBV5-1
j_call: TRBJ2-7
cdr3_length: 15
cdr3_aa: ASSLSSGRTNSYEQY

clone_size: few
v_call: TRBV19
j_call: TRBJ2-5
cdr3_length: 13
cdr3_aa: ASTDTGGPRETQY

clone_size: .
v_call: TRBV5-5
j_call: TRBJ1-6
cdr3_length: 13
cdr3_aa: ASSTTGGSPSPLH

clone_size: few
v_call: TRBV5-1
j_call: TRBJ2-5
cdr3_length: 12
cdr3_aa: ASSLRQQQETQY

clone_size: few
v_call: TRBV7-8
j_call: TRBJ2-3
cdr3_length: 12
cdr3_aa: ASSKDQSTDTQY

clone_size: few
v_call: TRBV3-1
j_call: TRBJ2-5
cdr3_length: 13
cdr3_aa: ASSQDQGRRETQY

clone_size: many
v_call: TRBV28
j_call: TRBJ1-2
cdr3_length: 13
cdr3_aa: ASTLGFSPRRSYT

clone_size: few
v_call: TRBV7-2
j_call: TRBJ2-3
cdr3_length: 13
cdr3_aa: ASSLRITHTDTQY

clone_size: few
v_call: TRBV29-1
j_call: TRBJ2-1
cdr3_length: 12
cdr3_aa: SVLSPQYNNEQF

clone_size: .
v_call: TRBV4-1
j_call: TRBJ1-1
cdr3_length: 11
cdr3_aa: ASSQIGNTEAF

clone_size: many
v_call: TRBV7-8
j_call: TRBJ2-7
cdr3_length: 10
cdr3_aa: ASSLSFPEQY

clone_size: many
v_call: TRBV10-3
j_call: TRBJ2-5
cdr3_length: 14
cdr3_aa: AISGGRTGGGETQY

clone_size: .
v_call: TRBV6-4
j_call: TRBJ2-7
cdr3_length: 13
cdr3_aa: ASSEEGNGVCEQY

clone_size: few
v_call: TRBV28
j_call: TRBJ2-7
cdr3_length: 11
cdr3_aa: ASSTPRAYEQY

clone_size: many
v_call: TRBV7-2
j_call: TRBJ1-1
cdr3_length: 14
cdr3_aa: ASSFRHGLSNTEAF

clone_size: many
v_call: TRBV11-2
j_call: TRBJ1-1
cdr3_length: 15
cdr3_aa: ASSLSVGGASYTEAF

clone_size: many
v_call: TRBV27
j_call: TRBJ2-7
cdr3_length: 13
cdr3_aa: ASRDTGGRSYEQY

clone_size: many
v_call: TRBV12-3/TRBV12-4
j_call: TRBJ2-4
cdr3_length: 10
cdr3_aa: ASSQPPGEQY

clone_size: many
v_call: TRBV27
j_call: TRBJ1-5
cdr3_length: 12
cdr3_aa: ASRTGGGNQPQH

clone_size: many
v_call: TRBV20-1
j_call: TRBJ2-1
cdr3_length: 11
cdr3_aa: SARLAGGHEQF

clone_size: many
v_call: TRBV27
j_call: TRBJ1-5
cdr3_length: 11
cdr3_aa: ASREVGNQPQH

clone_size: many
v_call: TRBV11-2
j_call: TRBJ2-1
cdr3_length: 15
cdr3_aa: ASSSRPPGLAGNEQF

clone_size: many
v_call: TRBV28
j_call: TRBJ2-1
cdr3_length: 12
cdr3_aa: ASEREGPYNEQF

clone_size: few
v_call: TRBV2
j_call: TRBJ1-4
cdr3_length: 19
cdr3_aa: ASRGSSPLVSAERFNEKLF

clone_size: many
v_call: TRBV2
j_call: TRBJ2-7
cdr3_length: 8
cdr3_aa: ASKGLEQY

clone_size: many
v_call: TRBV12-3/TRBV12-4
j_call: TRBJ2-2
cdr3_length: 12
cdr3_aa: ASTQGGFAGELF

clone_size: many
v_call: TRBV20-1
j_call: TRBJ2-7
cdr3_length: 10
cdr3_aa: SARSSGYEQY

clone_size: many
v_call: TRBV30
j_call: TRBJ2-5
cdr3_length: 15
cdr3_aa: AWSAGTSGRRGETQY

clone_size: many
v_call: TRBV10-3
j_call: TRBJ1-2
cdr3_length: 11
cdr3_aa: AISSAGQGGYT

clone_size: many
v_call: TRBV19
j_call: TRBJ2-1
cdr3_length: 13
cdr3_aa: ASSISSGTYNEQF

clone_size: few
v_call: TRBV4-1
j_call: TRBJ1-2
cdr3_length: 12
cdr3_aa: ASSQADRAYGYT

clone_size: .
v_call: TRBV6-9
j_call: TRBJ1-1
cdr3_length: 15
cdr3_aa: ASSCPSRGALNTEAF

clone_size: .
v_call: TRBV7-9
j_call: TRBJ2-5
cdr3_length: 14
cdr3_aa: ASSPGTSGRGETQY

clone_size: .
v_call: TRBV29-1
j_call: TRBJ2-1
cdr3_length: 10
cdr3_aa: SVQTPYNEQF

clone_size: .
v_call: TRBV5-8
j_call: TRBJ2-1
cdr3_length: 12
cdr3_aa: ASSFELALNEQF

clone_size: many
v_call: TRBV18
j_call: TRBJ2-4
cdr3_length: 14
cdr3_aa: ASSPQGAPAKNIQY

clone_size: many
v_call: TRBV28
j_call: TRBJ2-3
cdr3_length: 14
cdr3_aa: ASSTPSGKETDTQY

clone_size: few
v_call: TRBV10-3
j_call: TRBJ2-7
cdr3_length: 12
cdr3_aa: AIRAGTAPDEQY

clone_size: many
v_call: TRBV2
j_call: TRBJ1-6
cdr3_length: 14
cdr3_aa: ASSERESWYNSPLH

clone_size: few
v_call: TRBV4-1
j_call: TRBJ1-5
cdr3_length: 15
cdr3_aa: ASSLQSPGGTNQPQH

clone_size: .
v_call: TRBV29-1
j_call: TRBJ2-1
cdr3_length: 10
cdr3_aa: SSGLAGNEQF

clone_size: many
v_call: TRBV5-1
j_call: TRBJ1-6
cdr3_length: 12
cdr3_aa: ASSLLGEGAPLH

clone_size: .
v_call: TRBV5-1
j_call: TRBJ2-5
cdr3_length: 10
cdr3_aa: ASSPLVGTQY

clone_size: many
v_call: TRBV7-6
j_call: TRBJ2-1
cdr3_length: 12
cdr3_aa: ASSISGLYNEQF

clone_size: .
v_call: TRBV11-3
j_call: TRBJ1-1
cdr3_length: 12
cdr3_aa: ASSSGQVRTEAF